A single sample is the source of the 10 T cell receptor beta chains below, sequenced in a study of T cells expressing NK-cell markers (TCRdb year 2020). The library relied on 5' RACE. Instrument on record: Illumina HiSeq 2000. The reads were reprocessed in TCRdb, with one entry per CDR3 protein sequence and no accompanying DNA. This sample's clone table shows some 390,000 distinct CDR3 sequences. The ten biggest clones cover around 10% of the sample. Material for sequencing was blood T cells: a sorted CD56 or NKG2C T cell subset, CD4+ or CD8+ T cells, or bulk PBMC T cells (not recorded which). The receptor set was obtained from a woman between 45 and 60 years old in good health. Donor details come from another sample of the same person, matched by shared clones.

The V call is TRBV27, the J call TRBJ1-6. The CDR3 runs 16 residues. From germline, CDR1 is MNHEY and CDR2 SMNVEV (reference sequence). The CDR3 region is CASSTRAGSYNSPLHF.

This chain links TRBV3-1 with TRBJ2-7; lacking DNA, the TRBD2 call made by TCRdb goes unchecked. From germline, CDR1 is LGHDT and CDR2 YNNKEL (reference sequence). This CDR3 region has 17 residues. CDR3 protein: CASSQVGTGLASYEQYF.

V and J are TRBV7-2 and TRBJ2-7. Looked up from germline, CDR1 is SGHTA and CDR2 is FQGNSA. This CDR3 spans 14 amino acids. The CDR3 loop reads CASSSSGSTYEQYF. Variable domain in full (rest from reference TRBV7-2 and TRBJ2-7): GAGVSQSPSNKVTEKGKDVELRCDPISGHTALYWYRQSLGQGLEFLIYFQGNSAPDKSGLPSDRFSAERTGGSVSTLTIQRTQQEDSAVYLCASSSSGSTYEQYFGPGTRLTVT.

The chain uses TRBV6-5 and TRBJ2-2; the TCRdb D gene call, TRBD1, has no DNA to confirm it. Germline lookup yields CDR1 MNHEY and CDR2 SVGAGI. The CDR3 loop spans 16 amino acids. CDR3 loop: CASKPTGGPFTGELFF.

This CDR3 is CASRRTGAYSGANVLTF. This rearrangement joins TRBV12-3 or TRBV12-4 to TRBJ2-6; TCRdb reports TRBD1, a call that lacks DNA to check it against. The length of the CDR3 is 17 residues.

The V gene is TRBV5-1, the J gene TRBJ1-2. This CDR3 comprises 13 residues. Germline V gene lookup returns CDR1 SGHRS and CDR2 YFSETQ. The CDR3 loop reads CASSSDLEYGYTF.

The CDR3 sequence is CSAIDAYRGQNIQYF. This chain joins TRBV20-1 and TRBJ2-4; lacking DNA, the TRBD1 call made by TCRdb goes unchecked. Germline CDR1 is DFQATT and CDR2 is SNEGSKA (reference sequence). CDR3 length: 15 residues.

V and J are TRBV27 and TRBJ1-2. This CDR3 is 13 amino acids long. Germline assignment: CDR1 MNHEY and CDR2 SMNVEV (reference sequence). The CDR3 region is CASSRREDYGYTF.

The chain joins TRBV3-1 to TRBJ2-1; absent DNA, TCRdb's TRBD2 call cannot be checked. The CDR3 has 15 residues. Germline V lookup: CDR1 LGHDT, CDR2 YNNKEL (reference sequence). The CDR3 loop reads CASSQETRAGNEQFF.

V is TRBV24-1 and J is TRBJ2-1. Germline assignment: CDR1 KGHDR and CDR2 SFDVKD. The CDR3 is 16 residues long. The CDR3 protein is CATSDTDGVVDNEQFF.